What follows are 3 T cell receptor beta chains derived from one specimen sequenced in a study of CD8 T cells in ankylosing spondylitis. These receptors are not linked to any known antigen. MiXCR, applied by TCRdb to the 5' RACE reads, yields one record per CDR3 protein. The repertoire holds about 460,000 distinct CDR3 sequences, with about 5.2% as singletons. Findings and limits, study-wide: Among TCR beta sequences, a motif of under ten highly homologous variants appeared characteristic of ankylosing spondylitis blood.

The sample was blood, either unsorted or a sorted T cell fraction (not recorded which). The receptors shown here come from a male donor with ankylosing spondylitis.

The chain has TRBV2 and TRBJ1-4, with D perhaps TRBD1 (6 bases). From germline, CDR1 is SNHLY and CDR2 FYNNEI. V lost 3 bases, J lost 3 bases, and 14 bases lay in between. This CDR3 spans 16 amino acids. The CDR3 coding sequence is TGTGCCAGCAGTGACAGGGGAAGGGAGGCTAATGAAAAACTGTTTTTT. Amino acids: CASSDRGREANEKLFF. The entire variable domain, with the rest obtained from reference TRBV2 and TRBJ1-4, is as follows: EPEVTQTPSHQVTQMGQEVILRCVPISNHLYFYWYRQILGQKVEFLVSFYNNEISEKSEIFDDQFSVERPDGSNFTLKIRSTKLEDSAMYFCASSDRGREANEKLFFGSGTQLSVL.

This clonotype was found many times. This sequence joins TRBV13 and TRBJ2-3; 12 bases align to TRBD1. From germline, CDR1 is PRHDT and CDR2 FYEKMQ (reference sequence). This CDR3 region has 22 residues. The V and J ends lost 5 bases and 1 base, in that order; junction bases with no gene match: 22. CDR3 sequence: CASSRDRGLLVVAGVRTDTQYF. Here the CDR3 DNA reads TGTGCCAGCAGCCGGGACAGGGGGCTTTTGGTAGTAGCGGGGGTCCGCACAGATACGCAGTATTTT.

This clonotype was detected many times. This chain links TRBV12-3 or TRBV12-4 with TRBJ1-5; 7 nucleotides align to TRBD1. V shed 6 bases, J shed 6 bases, and the junction held 11 bases outside the gene matches. The CDR3 loop spans 15 amino acids. The CDR3 nucleotides read TGTGCCAGCAGCCGCCGACAGGGACTAAGTCAGCCCCAGCATTTT. Protein: CASSRRQGLSQPQHF.